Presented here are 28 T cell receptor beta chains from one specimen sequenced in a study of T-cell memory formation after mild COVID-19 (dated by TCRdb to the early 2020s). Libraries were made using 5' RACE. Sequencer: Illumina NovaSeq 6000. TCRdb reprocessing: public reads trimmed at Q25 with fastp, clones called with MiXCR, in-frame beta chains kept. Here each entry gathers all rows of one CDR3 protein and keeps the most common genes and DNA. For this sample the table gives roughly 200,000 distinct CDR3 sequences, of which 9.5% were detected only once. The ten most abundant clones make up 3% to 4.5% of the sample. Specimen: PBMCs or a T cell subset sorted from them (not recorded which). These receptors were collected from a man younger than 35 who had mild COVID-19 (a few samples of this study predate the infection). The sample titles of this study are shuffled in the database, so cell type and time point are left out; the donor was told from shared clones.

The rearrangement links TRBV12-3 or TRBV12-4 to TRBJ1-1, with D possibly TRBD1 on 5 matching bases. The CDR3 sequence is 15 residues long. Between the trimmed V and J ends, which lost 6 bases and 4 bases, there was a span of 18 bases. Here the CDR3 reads CASRPLIGAGTEAFF. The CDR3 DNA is TGTGCCAGCAGACCCCTCATTGGGGCGGGCACTGAAGCTTTCTTT.

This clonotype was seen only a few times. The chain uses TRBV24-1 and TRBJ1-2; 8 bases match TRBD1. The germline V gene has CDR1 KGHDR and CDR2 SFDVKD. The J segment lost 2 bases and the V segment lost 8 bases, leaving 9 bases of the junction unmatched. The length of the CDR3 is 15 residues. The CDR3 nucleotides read TGTGCCACCACCCACAGGGGGGAGAGAAACTATGGCTACACCTTC. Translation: CATTHRGERNYGYTF.

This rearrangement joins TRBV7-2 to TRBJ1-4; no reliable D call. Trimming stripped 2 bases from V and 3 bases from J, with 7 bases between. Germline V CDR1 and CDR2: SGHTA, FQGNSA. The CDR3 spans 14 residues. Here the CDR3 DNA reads TGTGCCAGCAGCTTAAATAACGCTAATGAAAAACTGTTTTTT. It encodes CASSLNNANEKLFF.

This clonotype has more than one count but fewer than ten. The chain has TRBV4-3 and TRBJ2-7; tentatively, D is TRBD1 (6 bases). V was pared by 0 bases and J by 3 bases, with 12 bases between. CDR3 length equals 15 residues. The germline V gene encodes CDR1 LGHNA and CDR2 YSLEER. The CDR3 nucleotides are TGCGCCAGCAGCCAAGATAGAGGACAGTACTACGAGCAGTACTTC. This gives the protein CASSQDRGQYYEQYF.

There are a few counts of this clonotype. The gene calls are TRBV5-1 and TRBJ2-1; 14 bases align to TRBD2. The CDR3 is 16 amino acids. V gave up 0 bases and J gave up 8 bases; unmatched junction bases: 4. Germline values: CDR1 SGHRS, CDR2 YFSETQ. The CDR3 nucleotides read TGCGCCAGCAGCTTGGGACTAGCGGGGGGGCAGGATGAGCAGTTCTTC. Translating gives CASSLGLAGGQDEQFF. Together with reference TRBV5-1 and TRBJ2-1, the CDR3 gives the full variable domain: KAGVTQTPRYLIKTRGQQVTLSCSPISGHRSVSWYQQTPGQGLQFLFEYFSETQRNKGNFPGRFSGRQFSNSRSEMNVSTLELGDSALYLCASSLGLAGGQDEQFFGPGTRLTVL.

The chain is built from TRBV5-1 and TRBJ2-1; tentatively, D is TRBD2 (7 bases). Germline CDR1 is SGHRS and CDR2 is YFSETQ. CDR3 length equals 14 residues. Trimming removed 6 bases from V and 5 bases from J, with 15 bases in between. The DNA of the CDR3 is TGCGCCAGCACCTCCGGGGGGCAAAACAATGAGCAGTTCTTC. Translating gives CASTSGGQNNEQFF.

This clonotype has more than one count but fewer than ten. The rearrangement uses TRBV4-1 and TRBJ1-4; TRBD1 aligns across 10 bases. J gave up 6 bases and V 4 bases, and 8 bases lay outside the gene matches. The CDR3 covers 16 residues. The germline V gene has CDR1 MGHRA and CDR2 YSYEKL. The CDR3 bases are TGCGCCAGCAGCCGACCTAAGGGGACAGGGGATGAAAAACTGTTTTTT. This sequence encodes CASSRPKGTGDEKLFF.

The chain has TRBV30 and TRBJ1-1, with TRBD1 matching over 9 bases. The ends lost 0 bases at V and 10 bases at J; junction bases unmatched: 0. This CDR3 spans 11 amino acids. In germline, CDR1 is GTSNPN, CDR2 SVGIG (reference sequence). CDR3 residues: CAWSVQGAAFF. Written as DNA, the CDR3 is TGTGCCTGGAGTGTACAGGGGGCAGCTTTCTTT.

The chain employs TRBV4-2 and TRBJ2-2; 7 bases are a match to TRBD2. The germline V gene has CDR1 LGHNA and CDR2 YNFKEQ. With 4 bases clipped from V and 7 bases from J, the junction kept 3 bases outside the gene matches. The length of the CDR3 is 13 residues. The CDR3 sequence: CASSRPGGGELFF. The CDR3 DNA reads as TGTGCCAGCAGCCGCCCGGGGGGCGGGGAGCTGTTTTTT.

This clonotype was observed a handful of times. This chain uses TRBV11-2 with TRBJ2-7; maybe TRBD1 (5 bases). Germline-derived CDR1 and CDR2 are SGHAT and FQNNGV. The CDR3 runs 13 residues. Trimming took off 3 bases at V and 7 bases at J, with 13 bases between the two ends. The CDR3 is CASSFRGSREQYF. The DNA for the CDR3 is TGTGCCAGCAGCTTTAGGGGTTCGAGGGAGCAGTACTTC. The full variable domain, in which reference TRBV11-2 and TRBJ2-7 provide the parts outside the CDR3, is EAGVAQSPRYKIIEKRQSVAFWCNPISGHATLYWYQQILGQGPKLLIQFQNNGVVDDSQLPKDRFSAERLKGVDSTLKIQPAKLEDSAVYLCASSFRGSREQYFGPGTRLTVT.

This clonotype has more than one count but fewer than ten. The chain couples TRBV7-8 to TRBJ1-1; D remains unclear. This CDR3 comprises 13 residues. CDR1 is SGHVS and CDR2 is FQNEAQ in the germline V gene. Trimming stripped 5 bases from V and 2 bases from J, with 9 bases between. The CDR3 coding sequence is TGTGCCAGCAGCCCTACAGAAAACACTGAAGCTTTCTTT. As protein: CASSPTENTEAFF.

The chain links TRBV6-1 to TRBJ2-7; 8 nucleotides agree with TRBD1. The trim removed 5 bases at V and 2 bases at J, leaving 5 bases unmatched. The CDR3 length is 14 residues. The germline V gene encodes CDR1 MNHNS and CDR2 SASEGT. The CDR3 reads CASSRQGTTYEQYV. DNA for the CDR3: TGTGCCAGCAGTAGACAGGGGACAACCTACGAGCAGTACGTC.

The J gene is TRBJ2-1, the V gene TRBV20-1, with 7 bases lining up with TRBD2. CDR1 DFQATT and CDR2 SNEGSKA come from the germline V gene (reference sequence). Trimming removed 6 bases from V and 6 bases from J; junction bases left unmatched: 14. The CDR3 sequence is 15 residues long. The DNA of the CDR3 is TGCAGTGCCCTAGCACCCAGCGGGGAGGTCAATGAGCAGTTCTTC. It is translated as CSALAPSGEVNEQFF.

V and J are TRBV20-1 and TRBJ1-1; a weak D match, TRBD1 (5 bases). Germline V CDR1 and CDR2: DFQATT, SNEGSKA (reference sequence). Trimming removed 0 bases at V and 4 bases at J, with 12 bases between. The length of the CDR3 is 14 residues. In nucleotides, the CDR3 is TGCAGTGCTAGAGAAAGGGGTCTTGGCACTGAAGCTTTCTTT. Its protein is CSARERGLGTEAFF.

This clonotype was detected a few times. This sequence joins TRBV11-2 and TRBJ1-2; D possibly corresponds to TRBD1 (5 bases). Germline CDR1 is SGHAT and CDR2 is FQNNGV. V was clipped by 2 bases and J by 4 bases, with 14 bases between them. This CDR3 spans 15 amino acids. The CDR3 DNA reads TGTGCCAGCAGCTTAAGAGGGGACGGCCTCTATGGCTACACCTTC. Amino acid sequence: CASSLRGDGLYGYTF. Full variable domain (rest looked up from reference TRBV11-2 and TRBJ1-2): EAGVAQSPRYKIIEKRQSVAFWCNPISGHATLYWYQQILGQGPKLLIQFQNNGVVDDSQLPKDRFSAERLKGVDSTLKIQPAKLEDSAVYLCASSLRGDGLYGYTFGSGTRLTVV.

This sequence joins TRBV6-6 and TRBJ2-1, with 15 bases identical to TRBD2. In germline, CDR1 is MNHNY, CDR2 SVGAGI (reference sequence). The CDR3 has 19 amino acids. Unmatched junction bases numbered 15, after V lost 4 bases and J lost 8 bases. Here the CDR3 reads CASSSGLAGGLLLVDEQFF. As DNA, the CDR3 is TGTGCCAGCAGTTCCGGACTAGCGGGGGGGCTTCTCCTTGTCGATGAGCAGTTCTTC.

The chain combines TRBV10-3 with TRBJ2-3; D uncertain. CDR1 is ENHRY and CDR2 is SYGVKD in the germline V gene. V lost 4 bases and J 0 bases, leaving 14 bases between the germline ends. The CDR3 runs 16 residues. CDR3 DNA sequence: TGTGCCATCAGTGTGATAATCACCGCTAGCACAGATACGCAGTATTTT. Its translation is CAISVIITASTDTQYF.

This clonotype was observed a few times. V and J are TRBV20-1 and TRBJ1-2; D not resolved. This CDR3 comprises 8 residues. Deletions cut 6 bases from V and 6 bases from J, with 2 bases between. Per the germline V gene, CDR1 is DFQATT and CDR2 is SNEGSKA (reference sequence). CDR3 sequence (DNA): TGCAGTGCGGATGGCTACACCTTC. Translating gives CSADGYTF.

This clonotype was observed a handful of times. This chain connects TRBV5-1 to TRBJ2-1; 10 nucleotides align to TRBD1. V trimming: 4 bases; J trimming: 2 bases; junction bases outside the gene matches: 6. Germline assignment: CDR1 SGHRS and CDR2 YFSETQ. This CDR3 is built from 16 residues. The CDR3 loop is CASSPTGTGAYNEQFF. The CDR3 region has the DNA TGCGCCAGCAGCCCAACCGGGACAGGGGCCTACAATGAGCAGTTCTTC.

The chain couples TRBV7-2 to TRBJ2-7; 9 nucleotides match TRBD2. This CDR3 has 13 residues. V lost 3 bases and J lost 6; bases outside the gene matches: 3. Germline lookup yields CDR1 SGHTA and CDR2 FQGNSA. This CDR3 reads CASSLYSGGEQYV. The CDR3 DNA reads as TGTGCCAGCAGCTTGTATAGCGGGGGCGAGCAGTACGTC.

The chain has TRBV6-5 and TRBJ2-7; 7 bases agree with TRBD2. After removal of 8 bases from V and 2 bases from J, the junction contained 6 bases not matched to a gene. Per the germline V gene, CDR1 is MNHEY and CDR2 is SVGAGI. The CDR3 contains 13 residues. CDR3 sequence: CASGRGGTYEQYF. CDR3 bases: TGTGCCAGCGGGCGGGGAGGGACCTACGAGCAGTACTTC.

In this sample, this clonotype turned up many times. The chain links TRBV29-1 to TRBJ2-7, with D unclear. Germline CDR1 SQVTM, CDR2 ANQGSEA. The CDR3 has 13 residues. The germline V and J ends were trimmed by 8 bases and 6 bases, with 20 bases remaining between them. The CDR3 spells CSISALGNGEQYF. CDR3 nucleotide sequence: TGCAGCATCTCCGCTCTGGGGAATGGCGAGCAGTACTTC.

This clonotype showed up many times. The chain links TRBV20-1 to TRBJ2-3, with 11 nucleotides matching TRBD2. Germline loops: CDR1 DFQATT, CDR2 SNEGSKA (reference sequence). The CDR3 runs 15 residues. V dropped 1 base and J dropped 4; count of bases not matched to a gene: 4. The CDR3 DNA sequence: TGCAGTGCTAGAGTTATTAGCGGGGGGGCAGATACGCAGTATTTT. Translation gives CSARVISGGADTQYF.

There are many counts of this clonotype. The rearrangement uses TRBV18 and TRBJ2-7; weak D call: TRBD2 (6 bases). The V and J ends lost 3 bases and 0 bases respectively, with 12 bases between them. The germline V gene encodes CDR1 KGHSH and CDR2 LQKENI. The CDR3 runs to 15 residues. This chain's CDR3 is CASSPGGDLSYEQYV. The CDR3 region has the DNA TGTGCCAGCTCACCGGGCGGGGACCTCTCCTACGAGCAGTACGTC.

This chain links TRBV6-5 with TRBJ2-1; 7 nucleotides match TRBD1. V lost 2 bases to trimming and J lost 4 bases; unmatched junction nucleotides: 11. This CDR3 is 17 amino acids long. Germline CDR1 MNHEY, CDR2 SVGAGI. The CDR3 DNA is TGTGCCAGCAGTTACAGTGGCGACAGGGTAATATACAATGAGCAGTTCTTC. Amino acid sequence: CASSYSGDRVIYNEQFF.

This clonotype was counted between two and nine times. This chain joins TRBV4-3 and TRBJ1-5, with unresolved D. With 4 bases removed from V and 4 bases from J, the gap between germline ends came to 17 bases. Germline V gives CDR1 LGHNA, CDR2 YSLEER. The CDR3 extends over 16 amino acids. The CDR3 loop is CASSREARPGNQPQHF. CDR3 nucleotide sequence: TGCGCCAGCAGCCGGGAGGCTCGGCCCGGGAATCAGCCCCAGCATTTT.

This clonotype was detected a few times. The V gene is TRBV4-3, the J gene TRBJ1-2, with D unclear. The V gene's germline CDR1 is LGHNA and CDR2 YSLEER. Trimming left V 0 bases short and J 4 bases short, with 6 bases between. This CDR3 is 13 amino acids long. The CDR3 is CASSQEESYGYTF. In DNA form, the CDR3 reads TGCGCCAGCAGCCAAGAGGAAAGCTATGGCTACACCTTC.

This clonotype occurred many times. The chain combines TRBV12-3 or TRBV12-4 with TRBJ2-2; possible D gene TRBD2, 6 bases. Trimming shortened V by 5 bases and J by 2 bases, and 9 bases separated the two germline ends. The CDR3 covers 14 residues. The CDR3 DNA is TGTGCCAGCAGTCCGGGACTTAACACCGGGGAGCTGTTTTTT. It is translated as CASSPGLNTGELFF.